A single sample gave rise to the 19 T cell receptor beta chains below, sequenced in a study of identical twins. TCRdb re-derived calls from the 5' RACE reads in MiXCR, one entry per CDR3 protein. The sample lists 1.5 million to 2 million distinct CDR3 sequences; 25% to 35% were seen once. Sequenced material: cord blood. The receptors come from a newborn girl in good health.

The genes are TRBV20-1 and TRBJ2-1; 8 nucleotides line up with TRBD2. V shed 4 bases and J 5 bases; nucleotides not matched to a gene: 16. This CDR3 has 17 amino acids. Germline CDR1 and CDR2: DFQATT and SNEGSKA (reference sequence). CDR3 sequence (DNA): TGCAGTGCTATAAGCGGGGGAGGGGTCTACTTGGACAATGAGCAGTTCTTC. Translation: CSAISGGGVYLDNEQFF.

V gene TRBV7-2 combines with J gene TRBJ1-2, with TRBD1 matching over 12 bases. The V gene end was trimmed by 6 bases and the J gene end by 6 bases; junction bases not matched to a gene: 5. The germline CDR1 and CDR2 sequences are SGHTA and FQGNSA. This CDR3 is 14 amino acids long. The CDR3 DNA is TGTGCCAGCAGTATTGGGACAGGGGGCAATGGCTACACCTTC. The encoded protein is CASSIGTGGNGYTF.

The J gene is TRBJ1-1, the V gene TRBV20-1, with D possibly TRBD1 on 6 matching bases. Germline CDR1 DFQATT, CDR2 SNEGSKA (reference sequence). V was trimmed by 7 bases and J by 1 base, leaving 13 bases between them. CDR3 length equals 13 residues. The CDR3 DNA reads TGCAGTGTATTGTCGACAGGGAACACTGAAGCTTTCTTT. It specifies CSVLSTGNTEAFF.

The chain couples TRBV29-1 to TRBJ1-2; D is possibly TRBD1 (6 bases). The CDR3 has 12 residues. V lost 7 bases, J lost 4 bases, and 13 bases lay in between. Germline lookup yields CDR1 SQVTM and CDR2 ANQGSEA. The DNA of the CDR3 is TGCAGCGCCCAGGACAGCCGCTATGGCTACACCTTC. It encodes CSAQDSRYGYTF.

V gene TRBV7-2 combines with J gene TRBJ2-3; 8 nucleotides align to TRBD1. Losses at the gene ends were 4 bases for V and 4 bases for J; bases not matched to a gene: 4. This CDR3 has 14 residues. CDR1 and CDR2 (germline): SGHTA, FQGNSA. The CDR3: CASSSDRAADTQYF. The CDR3, as DNA: TGTGCCAGCAGCTCGGACAGGGCGGCAGATACGCAGTATTTT.

The V gene is TRBV20-1, the J gene TRBJ2-5; possible D gene TRBD2, 6 bases. CDR3 size: 13 residues. The germline CDR1 and CDR2 sequences are DFQATT and SNEGSKA (reference sequence). As DNA, the CDR3 is TGCAGCGGAGGGTTGGTCAGGCAAGAGACCCAGTACTTC. Its translation is CSGGLVRQETQYF.

The V and J genes are TRBV4-1 and TRBJ2-7; D possibly uses TRBD1 or TRBD2 (6 bases each). This CDR3 contains 14 residues. The V gene's germline CDR1 is MGHRA and CDR2 YSYEKL. Trimming took 4 bases from V and 4 from J, leaving 14 bases between them. The CDR3, as DNA: TGCGCCAGCAGCCCCAAGGGGGGAGTTTACGAGCAGTACTTC. It encodes CASSPKGGVYEQYF.

This clonotype was counted only a few times. J is TRBJ2-4 and V is TRBV12-3 or TRBV12-4; 8 positions agree with TRBD2. The CDR3 contains 16 residues. V was clipped by 3 bases and J by 1 base; unmatched bases: 5. The DNA of the CDR3 is TGTGCCAGCAGTTTGGGTCCGGGGGGGGCCAAAAACATTCAGTACTTC. Its protein is CASSLGPGGAKNIQYF.

The rearrangement joins TRBV5-6 to TRBJ1-2; the D is unclear. The CDR3 is 13 amino acids. Germline CDR1 reads SGHDT; CDR2 reads YYEEEE. Deletions cut 2 bases from V and 6 bases from J, with 11 bases between. CDR3 nucleotide sequence: TGTGCCAGCAGCTTAAAGGCGCTGGATGGCTACACCTTC. This codes for CASSLKALDGYTF.

This chain joins TRBV6-6 and TRBJ2-7, with TRBD2 matching over 7 bases. After removal of 4 bases from V and 0 bases from J, the junction contained 12 bases not matched to a gene. CDR3 length equals 17 residues. Germline V lookup: CDR1 MNHNY, CDR2 SVGAGI (reference sequence). For the CDR3, the DNA is TGTGCCAGCAGTTCTAGCGGAGGAGCAAAGAGCTCCTACGAGCAGTACTTC. Protein: CASSSSGGAKSSYEQYF.

This chain links TRBV4-1 with TRBJ2-3; 7 bases align to TRBD1. V lost 2 bases, J lost 5 bases, and 7 bases stayed unmatched. This CDR3 is 15 amino acids long. CDR1 and CDR2 from the germline V gene are MGHRA and YSYEKL. The CDR3 sequence: CASSQQQGRGDTQYF. CDR3 in DNA: TGCGCCAGCAGCCAACAACAGGGGAGAGGAGATACGCAGTATTTT.

The rearrangement uses TRBV12-3 or TRBV12-4 and TRBJ2-1; D not resolved. The DNA end favors TRBJ2-7, so the J call may be wrong. The CDR3 is 17 amino acids. CDR3 DNA: TGTGCCAGCAGTCCCCAAAATCCCCTCCCCCTCTACAATGAGCAGTACTTC. Translation: CASSPQNPLPLYNEQYF.

This clonotype showed up many times. The chain links TRBV29-1 to TRBJ2-1; the match to TRBD1 covers 11 bases. The CDR3 is 13 residues long. With 7 bases clipped from V and 6 bases from J, the junction kept 5 bases outside the gene matches. Germline CDR1 reads SQVTM; CDR2 reads ANQGSEA. This CDR3 is CSETGTGGNEQFF. The DNA of the CDR3 is TGCAGCGAAACCGGGACAGGGGGCAATGAGCAGTTCTTC.

The gene calls are TRBV20-1 and TRBJ2-5; D is ambiguous. The J call may not be correct, given that the DNA end is closer to TRBJ2-7. Germline-derived CDR1 and CDR2 are DFQATT and SNEGSKA (reference sequence). The CDR3 is made up of 12 amino acids. For the CDR3, the DNA is TGCAGTGCTAGAACCGCAGAGGACGAGCAGTACTTC. Amino acids: CSARTAEDEQYF.

The rearrangement uses TRBV5-1 and TRBJ2-1; TRBD1 aligns across 10 bases. Germline lookup yields CDR1 SGHRS and CDR2 YFSETQ. The CDR3 consists of 16 residues. V lost 6 bases, J lost 7 bases, and 13 bases stayed unmatched. CDR3 region: CASTNPGTGVRNEQFF. CDR3 sequence (DNA): TGCGCCAGCACCAACCCCGGGACAGGGGTTAGAAATGAGCAGTTCTTC.

This clonotype occurred a few times. The chain has TRBV5-1 and TRBJ2-7; D is possibly TRBD1 (5 bases). V was cut by 4 bases and J by 2 bases, with 16 bases left in between. CDR3 length: 15 residues. The germline V gene has CDR1 SGHRS and CDR2 YFSETQ. CDR3 nucleotide sequence: TGCGCCAGCAGCCTGGCAGTGGTGGACACCTACGAGCAGTACTTC. Protein: CASSLAVVDTYEQYF.

Comment on this clonotype: With a much larger clone just one base away, this may be a read error. The chain links TRBV10-3 to TRBJ2-1, with 10 bases lining up with TRBD1. The closer fit of TRBJ2-7 to the DNA end suggests the J call may be wrong. CDR1 is ENHRY, CDR2 SYGVKD, per germline. CDR3 length equals 20 residues. The CDR3 reads CAISESDRGWEESSYNEQYF. CDR3 DNA sequence: TGTGCCATCAGTGAGTCGGACAGGGGGTGGGAGGAAAGCTCCTACAATGAGCAGTACTTC.

The chain is built from TRBV11-2 and TRBJ2-1; TRBD2 is a possible D gene (6 bases). The end of the DNA aligns better with TRBJ2-7, so the J call may be wrong. In germline, CDR1 is SGHAT, CDR2 FQNNGV. The CDR3 has 17 residues. For the CDR3, the DNA is TGTGCCAGCAGCCTCTTAGCTACGGGAGTAAGCTACAATGAGCAGTACTTC. It encodes CASSLLATGVSYNEQYF.

The V and J genes are TRBV5-4 and TRBJ2-1, with D perhaps being TRBD1 or TRBD2 (6 bases each). Between the trimmed V and J ends, which lost 5 bases and 0 bases, there was a span of 12 bases. The CDR3 length is 15 residues. Germline V gene lookup returns CDR1 SGHNT and CDR2 YYREEE (reference sequence). CDR3 bases: TGTGCCAGCAGGACAGGAGGGGCCTCCTACAATGAGCAGTTCTTC. Its protein product is CASRTGGASYNEQFF. The full variable domain, with the rest looked up from reference TRBV5-4 and TRBJ2-1, is ETGVTQSPTHLIKTRGQQVTLRCSSQSGHNTVSWYQQALGQGPQFIFQYYREEENGRGNFPPRFSGLQFPNYSSELNVNALELDDSALYLCASRTGGASYNEQFFGPGTRLTVL.